The source of this T cell receptor (beta chain) is a study of regulatory T cells in long-lasting Graves disease. The table lists this clonotype with many counts. The antigen remains undetermined. V lost 6 bases and J lost 5, with 14 bases in between. This CDR3 is built from 14 residues. General observations from the study: Persistent Graves' patients showed less TCR diversity than newly diagnosed patients showed. TRBV28, TRBJ1-2 and TRBJ2-5 emerged as the favored segments in persistent disease. A reduction in accuracy may have resulted from the small sample size. Among the persistent patients, 2,500 to 3,000 public clonotypes were shared, more than the approximately 1,000 shared among new patients.

Sample time point: persistent/refractory GD, antithyroid drugs over 5 years with positive TRAb. Construction of the TCR library relied on RNA isolated from PBMCs. With iRepertoire HTBI primers and Arm-PCR of CDR3 regions, TCR beta libraries were built. TCRdb re-called the multiplex PCR reads with MiXCR, one entry per CDR3 protein. The repertoire holds about 450,000 distinct CDR3 sequences, with about 20% as singletons. V is TRBV12-3 or TRBV12-4 and J is TRBJ1-5, with D possibly being TRBD1 (5 bases). Sequenced here: peripheral blood mononuclear cells (PBMCs), sampled when the disease was refractory, from a patient treated with antithyroid drugs. The sequence derives from a female donor with Graves disease. The CDR3 nucleotides are TGTGCCAGCAGGGAGGTAGGGACCCATCAGCCCCAGCATTTT. It codes for CASREVGTHQPQHF.